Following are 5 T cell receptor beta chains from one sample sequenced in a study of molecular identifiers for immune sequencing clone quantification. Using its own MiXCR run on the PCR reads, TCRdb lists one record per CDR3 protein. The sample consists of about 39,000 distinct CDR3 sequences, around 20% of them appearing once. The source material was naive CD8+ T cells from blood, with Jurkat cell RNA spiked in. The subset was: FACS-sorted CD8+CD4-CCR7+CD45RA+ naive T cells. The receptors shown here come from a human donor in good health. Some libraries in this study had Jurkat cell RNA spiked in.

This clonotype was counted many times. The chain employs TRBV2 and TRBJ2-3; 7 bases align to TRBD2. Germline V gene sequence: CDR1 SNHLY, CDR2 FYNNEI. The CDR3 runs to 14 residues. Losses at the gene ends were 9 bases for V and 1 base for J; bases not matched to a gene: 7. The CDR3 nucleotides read TGTGCCAGAAGGGGAGGGACTCGCACAGATACGCAGTATTTT. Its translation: CARRGGTRTDTQYF. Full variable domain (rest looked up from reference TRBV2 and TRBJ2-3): EPEVTQTPSHQVTQMGQEVILRCVPISNHLYFYWYRQILGQKVEFLVSFYNNEISEKSEIFDDQFSVERPDGSNFTLKIRSTKLEDSAMYFCARRGGTRTDTQYFGPGTRLTVL.

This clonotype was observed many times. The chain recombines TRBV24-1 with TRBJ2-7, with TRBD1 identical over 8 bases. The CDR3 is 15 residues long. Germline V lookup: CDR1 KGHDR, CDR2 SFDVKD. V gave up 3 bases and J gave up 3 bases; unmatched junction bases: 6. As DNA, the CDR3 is TGTGCCACCAGTGATCGACAGGGGAGGATCTACGAGCAGTACTTC. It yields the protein CATSDRQGRIYEQYF.

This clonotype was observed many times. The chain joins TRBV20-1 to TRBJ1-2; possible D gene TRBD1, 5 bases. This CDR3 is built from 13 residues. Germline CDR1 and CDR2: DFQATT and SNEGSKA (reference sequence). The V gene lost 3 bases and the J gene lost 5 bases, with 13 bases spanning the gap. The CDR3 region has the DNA TGCAGTGCTAGGGACACTTCTGGGTATGGCTACACCTTC. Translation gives CSARDTSGYGYTF.

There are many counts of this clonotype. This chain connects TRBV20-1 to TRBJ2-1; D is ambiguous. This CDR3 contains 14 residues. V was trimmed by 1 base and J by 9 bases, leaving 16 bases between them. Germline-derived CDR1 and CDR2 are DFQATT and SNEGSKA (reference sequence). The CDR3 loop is CSARVIKVVVEQFF. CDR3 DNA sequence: TGCAGTGCTAGAGTGATCAAGGTAGTTGTTGAGCAGTTCTTC.

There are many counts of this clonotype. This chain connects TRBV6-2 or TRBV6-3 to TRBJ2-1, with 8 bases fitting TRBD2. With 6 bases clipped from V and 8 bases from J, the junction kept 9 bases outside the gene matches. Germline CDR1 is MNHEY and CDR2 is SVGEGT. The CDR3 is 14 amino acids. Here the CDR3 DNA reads TGTGCCAGCAGCCCGGGACTAGTTGGTTATGAGCAGTTCTTC. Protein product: CASSPGLVGYEQFF.